The rows below give T cell receptor beta chains drawn from one sample of a study of cytomegalovirus exposure and HLA in healthy donors. Using immunoSEQ multiplex PCR, the repertoire was profiled, and TCRdb retains in-frame clones only, with some absent. The sample has 150,000 to 200,000 clones, under 80% seen once. Sequenced: PBMCs. The source is a man in his forties in good health and CMV-seronegative. CDR3s include the opening cysteine and the closing phenylalanine or tryptophan. D genes are given only for firm matches. Clone size is not always given. Where it is, it says once, few, many or a class for expanded clones.

j_call clone_size d_call v_call cdr3_nt cdr3_aa
TRBJ2-7 NA NA TRBV11-2 TGTGCCAGCAGCCGACTAGTCATCGAGCAGTACTTC CASSRLVIEQYF
TRBJ1-1 NA NA TRBV28 TGTGCCAGCAGAAACGACAGGAACACTGAAGCTTTCTTT CASRNDRNTEAFF
TRBJ2-7 NA NA TRBV5-1 TGCGCCAGCAGCTTGGGGAGTCAGCTCGGCGAGCAGTACTTC CASSLGSQLGEQYF
TRBJ2-3 few TRBD2 TRBV9 TGTGCCAGCAGCACGACTAGCGGGAGGCCCGGGGGCACAGATACGCAGTATTTT CASSTTSGRPGGTDTQYF
TRBJ2-7 NA NA TRBV19 TGTGCCAGTAGTCGGGGACATGGGGCTTGGGAGCAGTACTTC CASSRGHGAWEQYF
TRBJ2-5 NA NA TRBV5-4 TGTGCCAGCTTCAATCAGGACAGACAAGAGACCCAGTACTTC CASFNQDRQETQYF
TRBJ2-5 few TRBD2 TRBV4-2 TGTGCCAGCAGCCAAGGGACTAGCGTAGAAGAGACCCAGTACTTC CASSQGTSVEETQYF
TRBJ1-4 NA NA TRBV2 TGTGCCAGCAGTGCCCCTGGACAGACAGATGAAAAACTGTTTTTT CASSAPGQTDEKLFF
TRBJ2-7 NA NA TRBV4-1 TGCGCCAGCAGCCAAGGCCCGGGACACGTGTACTTC CASSQGPGHVYF
TRBJ2-7 NA TRBD1 TRBV5-1 TGCGCCAGCAGCTCGGACAGGCTTAGGGAGCAGTACTTC CASSSDRLREQYF
TRBJ1-2 few TRBD1 TRBV28 TGTGCCAGCAGTCATCGTTTAGGACAGGGGGCGACCCTTGGTGGCTACACCTTC CASSHRLGQGATLGGYTF
TRBJ2-3 NA NA TRBV5-1 TGCGCCAGCAGCTTCGGGGGAAGAGGAGGGACAGATACGCAGTATTTT CASSFGGRGGTDTQYF
TRBJ1-2 once NA TRBV11-2 TGTGCCAGCAGCTTAGATCTCGAGAGGAACTATGGCTACACCTTC CASSLDLERNYGYTF
TRBJ1-1 few NA TRBV19 TGTGCCAGTAGTATGGGCCGGGGAGGAGGGAACACTGAAGCTTTCTTT CASSMGRGGGNTEAFF
TRBJ1-2 NA NA TRBV28 TGTGCCAGCAGTTTGGGAGCAACCTGGGGCTATGGCTACACCTTC CASSLGATWGYGYTF
TRBJ2-3 NA NA TRBV7-9 TGTGCCAGCCACCGGGATAGCACAGATACGCAGTATTTT CASHRDSTDTQYF
TRBJ1-1 NA NA TRBV5-5 TGTGCCAGCAGCTTGGTCGGAGTTAACACTGAAGCTTTCTTT CASSLVGVNTEAFF
TRBJ1-1 once NA TRBV7-8 TGTGCCAGCAGCTTCAGGGGTGGGAACACTGAAGCTTTCTTT CASSFRGGNTEAFF
TRBJ2-5 NA TRBD2 TRBV28 TGTGCCAGCAGTTCTCTAGCGGGGGGGATAGAGACCCAGTACTTC CASSSLAGGIETQYF
TRBJ1-4 NA NA TRBV5-6 TGTGCCAGCAGCTTGGTACAGGGACGGAAACTGTTTTTT CASSLVQGRKLFF
TRBJ2-3 NA TRBD1 TRBV7-9 TGTGCCAGCACGGGACAGGGAAACACAGATACGCAGTATTTT CASTGQGNTDTQYF
TRBJ2-7 NA NA TRBV2 TGTGCCAGCAGTGGCTATTCCGAGCAGTACTTC CASSGYSEQYF
TRBJ2-3 NA TRBD2 TRBV27 TGTGCCAGCAGCCCCGGGACTACTGCAGATACGCAGTATTTT CASSPGTTADTQYF
TRBJ1-2 few TRBD1 TRBV28 TGTGCCAGCAGTTTGACCACCGGGACAGGGGATGGCTACACCTTC CASSLTTGTGDGYTF
TRBJ1-1 large NA TRBV6-6 TGTGCCAGCAGGGTACCGGACACTGAAGCTTTCTTT CASRVPDTEAFF
TRBJ2-1 NA TRBD1 TRBV5-1 TGCGCCAGCAGCCCTATGCCGGGACAGCACAATGAGCAGTTCTTC CASSPMPGQHNEQFF
TRBJ1-1 NA NA TRBV30 TGTGCCTGGCGTATGGCGTGGAACGGCGGGGAAGCTTTCTTT CAWRMAWNGGEAFF
TRBJ2-3 NA NA TRBV2 TGTGCCAGCAGCCGCTCGGGTTTGTCAGATACGCAGTATTTT CASSRSGLSDTQYF
TRBJ1-2 NA NA TRBV5-1 TGCGCCAGCAGCCTGGACAATAACTATGGCTACACCTTC CASSLDNNYGYTF
TRBJ1-1 NA NA TRBV19 TGTGCCAGTAGTTCCAGACAGACCTTGAACACTGAAGCTTTCTTT CASSSRQTLNTEAFF
TRBJ2-3 NA NA TRBV5-1 TGCGCCAGCAGTCAGGACATTCTCGGCACAGATACGCAGTATTTT CASSQDILGTDTQYF
TRBJ1-1 NA TRBD1 TRBV7-9 TGTTCCAGCAGCTTAGAAGAGGGCAGGGGGACTGAAGCTTTCTTT CSSSLEEGRGTEAFF
TRBJ1-2 NA NA TRBV5-4 TGTGCCAGCAGCCTAGGCTCAGCCGCAAACTATGGCTACACCTTC CASSLGSAANYGYTF
TRBJ1-2 NA NA TRBV30 TGTGCCTGGAGCATCGGGGGGGGCTACACCTTC CAWSIGGGYTF
TRBJ2-5 NA TRBD2 TRBV5-4 TGTGCCAGCAGCTTGCCAGCGGGAGTTGGAGAGACCCAGTACTTC CASSLPAGVGETQYF
TRBJ2-2 NA TRBD1 TRBV4-1 TGCGCCAGCATTCCGGGGGACAGGGGTGTGGAGCTGTTTTTT CASIPGDRGVELFF
TRBJ2-3 NA TRBD2 TRBV7-3 TGTGCCAGCGGGGCCCTAGCGGGAGAAACAGATACGCAGTATTTT CASGALAGETDTQYF
TRBJ2-2 NA NA TRBV5-1 TGCGCCAGCAGCTTGCTGACTAGTACCACCGGGGAGCTGTTTTTT CASSLLTSTTGELFF
TRBJ1-5 NA NA TRBV11-2 TGTGCCAGCAGCTTAGGCGACAGTACGAATCAGCCCCAGCATTTT CASSLGDSTNQPQHF
TRBJ1-5 NA NA TRBV19 TGTGCCAGTAGTATAGGAACAGGGACGCTTTACAGCAATCAGCCCCAGCATTTT CASSIGTGTLYSNQPQHF
TRBJ2-3 few NA TRBV7-9 TGTGCCAGCAGCTCCGGACAGAACTACCCAGATACGCAGTATTTT CASSSGQNYPDTQYF
TRBJ1-1 NA NA TRBV7-2 TGTGCCAGCAGCTTTTACAGGGTGGGGACTGAAGCTTTCTTT CASSFYRVGTEAFF
TRBJ2-7 NA NA TRBV27 TGTGCCAGCAGTTCCTCTCGGGGGAACTACGAGCAGTACTTC CASSSSRGNYEQYF
TRBJ1-4 few TRBD1 TRBV19 TGTGCCAGTAATAAGGGACAGGGGGAGTTGGCTAATGAAAAACTGTTTTTT CASNKGQGELANEKLFF
TRBJ2-2 NA TRBD1 TRBV5-1 TGCGCCAGCAGCGCCACCGGGACAGACACCGGGGAGCTGTTTTTT CASSATGTDTGELFF
TRBJ1-4 NA NA TRBV7-9 TGTGCCAGCAGCTTCGATGGGGGGACTAATGAAAAACTGTTTTTT CASSFDGGTNEKLFF
TRBJ2-1 NA NA TRBV5-4 TGTGCCAGCAGCTTGGGAGGGAGCTCCTACAATGAGCAGTTCTTC CASSLGGSSYNEQFF
TRBJ2-5 few NA TRBV7-9 TGTGCCAGCAGCTCCAATCCCCAGGGGATACAAGAGACCCAGTACTTC CASSSNPQGIQETQYF
TRBJ1-2 few NA TRBV25-1 TGTGCCAGCAGTGTCCCGGGGAGGGAAGGTGGCTACACCTTC CASSVPGREGGYTF